Described below is a single TCR beta chain sequence and its context. Antigen: not known. This entry comes from a study of HIV-infected patients and healthy controls. Turning to the study itself: Viral load fell to undetectable in most of the 16 patients by the second blood draw. Study conclusions and caveats: In healthy controls, MAIT alpha CDR3s were common; in HIV+ repertoires, severely depleted. During therapy, HIV-associated CDR3s fell significantly in frequency, while CMV-associated CDR3s did not change significantly.

All unsorted peripheral T cells were captured because whole blood was used without fractionation. The length of the CDR3 is 17 residues. Looked up from germline, CDR1 is LNHDA and CDR2 is SQIVND (reference sequence). Germline trimming cut 1 base from V and 6 bases from J; bases unmatched to any gene: 8. Alpha and beta constant-region primers primed reverse transcription of approximately 460 ng RNA. Alpha and beta chain libraries were made separately by chain-specific third strand synthesis with multiplexing indices. TCRdb reanalysed the 5' RACE reads using MiXCR and keeps one entry per CDR3 protein. The table records some 3,500 distinct CDR3 sequences, about a fifth of them present only once.

J is TRBJ2-1 and V is TRBV19; 11 positions match TRBD1. The TCR originated in an adult with HIV infection. The specimen was blood, collected before antiretroviral therapy. The CDR3 DNA follows: TGTGCCAGTAGTATAGTGGGGTGGGGACAGGGGGGCAATGAGCAGTTCTTC. Translation: CASSIVGWGQGGNEQFF.